The 24 T cell receptor beta chains listed next were all sequenced from one sample in a study of post-analysis software for immune sequencing data. Points from the study as a whole: Among 5 or 6 TRBV segments more frequent in patients than controls were TRBV5-6, TRBV5-1 and TRBV20-1.

These receptors' antigens are unknown. The TCR beta cDNA libraries contained unique molecular identifiers. TCRdb re-derived calls from the PCR reads in MiXCR, one entry per CDR3 protein. Of about 570,000 distinct CDR3 sequences listed, less than 40% were seen once; the top ten hold 6%. Material for sequencing was blood. These receptors originate from a girl younger than 18 with multiple sclerosis.

This clonotype has more than one count but fewer than ten. The chain is built from TRBV5-1 and TRBJ2-3, with 9 bases matching TRBD2. The germline V gene has CDR1 SGHRS and CDR2 YFSETQ. Trimming removed 0 bases from V and 1 base from J; junction bases left unmatched: 9. The CDR3 is 18 amino acids. The CDR3 coding sequence is TGCGCCAGCAGCTTGGAGATACAGCGGGGGGTCGGCACAGATACGCAGTATTTT. Encoded protein: CASSLEIQRGVGTDTQYF.

The chain joins TRBV5-1 to TRBJ2-2, with 8 bases fitting TRBD1. This CDR3 comprises 15 residues. The V segment lost 6 bases and the J segment 5 bases; nucleotides outside the gene matches: 9. Germline CDR1 is SGHRS and CDR2 is YFSETQ. CDR3 protein: CASTRRTGMTGELFF. The DNA for the CDR3 is TGCGCCAGCACCCGTCGGACAGGGATGACCGGGGAGCTGTTTTTT.

The chain employs TRBV5-1 and TRBJ1-1; perhaps TRBD1 as D (5 bases). CDR3 length: 15 residues. The germline V gene encodes CDR1 SGHRS and CDR2 YFSETQ. The ends were cut back, 7 bases at V and 4 bases at J, with 20 bases in the middle. The CDR3 DNA reads as TGCGCCAGCCTGCCGGGACCCCTTACGGGCACTGAAGCTTTCTTT. Its protein product is CASLPGPLTGTEAFF.

J is TRBJ1-6 and V is TRBV11-2; the D gene is possibly TRBD1 (5 bases). The CDR3 sequence is 16 residues long. Germline V gene data show CDR1 as SGHAT and CDR2 as FQNNGV. Trimming left V 4 bases short and J 8 bases short, with 18 bases between. The CDR3 loop is CASSSLRDGKHSPLHF. The CDR3 DNA reads as TGTGCCAGCAGCTCCCTCCGGGACGGAAAGCATTCACCCCTCCACTTT.

The chain carries TRBV7-9 and TRBJ1-4; 7 nucleotides line up with TRBD1. Germline CDR1 SEHNR, CDR2 FQNEAQ (reference sequence). V gave up 4 bases and J gave up 6 bases; unmatched junction bases: 5. The CDR3 loop spans 14 amino acids. The CDR3 bases are TGTGCCAGCAGCTCGATTCAGGGGGATGAAAAACTGTTTTTT. Protein sequence: CASSSIQGDEKLFF.

The chain recombines TRBV6-9 with TRBJ2-1, with 8 bases that match TRBD2. The CDR3 totals 16 residues. V trimming: 5 bases; J trimming: 1 base; junction bases outside the gene matches: 7. Per germline, CDR1 MNHGY and CDR2 SVAAGI. The CDR3 DNA is TGTGCCAGCAGTCGGACTAGCCCCTCATCCTACAATGAGCAGTTCTTC. The encoded protein is CASSRTSPSSYNEQFF.

This clonotype has only a few counts. The V call is TRBV20-1, the J call TRBJ2-1, with 8 positions matching TRBD2. Per the germline V gene, CDR1 is DFQATT and CDR2 is SNEGSKA (reference sequence). This CDR3 is built from 18 residues. Trimming cost V 6 bases and J 1 base; bases outside gene matches: 17. CDR3 loop: CSAPRVEAGAPSYNEQFF. As DNA, the CDR3 is TGCAGTGCCCCCAGGGTTGAAGCGGGGGCCCCATCCTACAATGAGCAGTTCTTC.

V usage is TRBV20-1 and J usage is TRBJ1-4; D ambiguous. The germline gives CDR1 DFQATT, CDR2 SNEGSKA (reference sequence). The CDR3 length is 14 residues. With 6 bases removed from V and 7 bases from J, the gap between germline ends came to 18 bases. CDR3 in amino acids: CSATRLARGEKLFF. For the CDR3, the DNA is TGCAGTGCAACACGATTGGCGCGTGGTGAAAAACTGTTTTTT.

This clonotype was seen a handful of times. The genes are TRBV29-1 and TRBJ1-1, with D unresolved. V lost 3 bases and J 1 base, leaving 9 bases between the germline ends. Germline assignment: CDR1 SQVTM and CDR2 ANQGSEA. The CDR3 extends over 13 amino acids. The CDR3 bases are TGCAGCGTTGAGGATGAGAGGAACACTGAAGCTTTCTTT. This gives the protein CSVEDERNTEAFF.

This chain connects TRBV6-1 to TRBJ2-7; a weak D match, TRBD2 (6 bases). The CDR3 length is 14 residues. V lost 1 base, J lost 0 bases, and 7 bases lay in between. Germline lookup yields CDR1 MNHNS and CDR2 SASEGT. CDR3 protein: CASSEDGSSYEQYF. The CDR3 DNA is TGTGCCAGCAGTGAAGACGGGAGCTCCTACGAGCAGTACTTC.

Only a few counts were recorded for this clonotype. The chain couples TRBV20-1 to TRBJ2-2; a possible D gene is TRBD1 (6 bases). Trimming pared 2 bases from V and 4 bases from J, leaving 14 bases between. This CDR3 spans 15 amino acids. CDR1 is DFQATT, CDR2 SNEGSKA, per germline (reference sequence). The CDR3 reads CSARPAGAGTGELFF. DNA of the CDR3: TGCAGTGCTAGACCTGCAGGGGCGGGCACCGGGGAGCTGTTTTTT.

V and J are TRBV25-1 and TRBJ1-5, with a tentative D call TRBD1 (5 bases). The ends were cut back, 7 bases at V and 7 bases at J, with 17 bases in the middle. The germline V gene encodes CDR1 MGHDK and CDR2 SYGVNS. The CDR3 runs to 14 residues. The CDR3 region has the DNA TGTGCCAGCATGGGGACCGGGGGTTACCAGCCCCAGCATTTT. Amino acids: CASMGTGGYQPQHF.

The chain is built from TRBV5-1 and TRBJ1-2, with 9 positions matching TRBD1. There are 15 residues in the CDR3. Germline trimming cut 0 bases from V and 3 bases from J; bases unmatched to any gene: 3. CDR1 and CDR2 from the germline V gene are SGHRS and YFSETQ. The CDR3 region has the DNA TGCGCCAGCAGCTTGGGGGGACAGGGCCACTATGGCTACACCTTC. It encodes CASSLGGQGHYGYTF.

This chain uses TRBV18 with TRBJ2-5; D is unclear. This CDR3 is built from 13 residues. V lost 3 bases to trimming and J lost 4 bases, with 9 bases between them. Germline CDR1 is KGHSH and CDR2 is LQKENI. This chain's CDR3 is CASSPPTRETQYF. The CDR3 region has the DNA TGTGCCAGCTCACCCCCGACAAGAGAGACCCAGTACTTC. Variable domain in full (rest from reference TRBV18 and TRBJ2-5): NAGVMQNPRHLVRRRGQEARLRCSPMKGHSHVYWYRQLPEEGLKFMVYLQKENIIDESGMPKERFSAEFPKEGPSILRIQQVVRGDSAAYFCASSPPTRETQYFGPGTRLLVL.

The chain has TRBV29-1 and TRBJ2-7; D is unresolved. V shed 0 bases and J shed 2 bases, with 14 bases lying between them. Germline V gene data show CDR1 as SQVTM and CDR2 as ANQGSEA. This CDR3 spans 15 amino acids. The CDR3 nucleotides read TGCAGCGTTGAAGATCTTAGGGTTGGGGCCTACGAGCAGTACTTC. Protein sequence: CSVEDLRVGAYEQYF.

This clonotype appeared a few times. The J gene is TRBJ1-2, the V gene TRBV10-3, with D hard to call. This CDR3 is 11 amino acids long. Trimming took off 6 bases at V and 8 bases at J, with 10 bases between the two ends. CDR1 is ENHRY and CDR2 is SYGVKD in the germline V gene. The CDR3 bases are TGTGCCATCAGCGGGGAGGGCGGCTACACCTTC. Translated: CAISGEGGYTF.

The chain employs TRBV11-2 and TRBJ1-4; no clear D. The CDR3 consists of 16 residues. Trimming pared 3 bases from V and 0 bases from J, leaving 11 bases between. The germline gives CDR1 SGHAT, CDR2 FQNNGV. This CDR3 reads CASSFGKGPTNEKLFF. The CDR3 nucleotides are TGTGCCAGCAGCTTTGGAAAGGGCCCAACTAATGAAAAACTGTTTTTT. Drawing the rest from reference TRBV11-2 and TRBJ1-4, the complete variable domain is EAGVAQSPRYKIIEKRQSVAFWCNPISGHATLYWYQQILGQGPKLLIQFQNNGVVDDSQLPKDRFSAERLKGVDSTLKIQPAKLEDSAVYLCASSFGKGPTNEKLFFGSGTQLSVL.

The rearrangement joins TRBV6-5 to TRBJ2-1, with TRBD2 identical over 13 bases. Losses at the gene ends were 6 bases for V and 10 bases for J; bases not matched to a gene: 6. The CDR3 sequence is 14 residues long. Germline loops: CDR1 MNHEY, CDR2 SVGAGI. The CDR3 coding sequence is TGTGCCAGCAGCCTACTAGCGGGGGGGCAGGAGCAGTTCTTC. Encoded protein: CASSLLAGGQEQFF.

This clonotype turned up a few times. The chain combines TRBV7-9 with TRBJ2-7; possibly TRBD1 for D (6 bases). Germline V gene sequence: CDR1 SEHNR, CDR2 FQNEAQ (reference sequence). Trimming took off 5 bases at V and 1 base at J, with 9 bases between the two ends. The CDR3 is made up of 13 amino acids. CDR3 residues: CASSGGRSYEQYF. CDR3 sequence (DNA): TGTGCCAGCAGCGGGGGCAGATCCTACGAGCAGTACTTC.

V gene TRBV4-2 combines with J gene TRBJ2-1; 10 positions match TRBD2. The CDR3 has 15 residues. V was pared by 4 bases and J by 6 bases, with 6 bases of the junction left unmatched. The germline CDR1 and CDR2 sequences are LGHNA and YNFKEQ. The CDR3 loop is CASSRLAGVSNEQFF. DNA for the CDR3: TGTGCCAGCAGCCGTCTAGCGGGGGTTTCCAATGAGCAGTTCTTC.

This clonotype appeared a few times. The chain joins TRBV6-5 to TRBJ1-6; D not resolved. Trimming shortened V by 11 bases and J by 3 bases, and 11 bases separated the two germline ends. The germline V gene has CDR1 MNHEY and CDR2 SVGAGI. There are 13 residues in the CDR3. DNA for the CDR3: TGTGCCTGCTACCGGGACTATAATTCACCCCTCCACTTT. As protein: CACYRDYNSPLHF.

There are a few counts of this clonotype. Germline is not matched at one junction end, which may reflect a read error. This chain connects TRBV4-2 to TRBJ1-5, with D possibly TRBD1 on 6 matching bases. The germline gives CDR1 LGHNA, CDR2 YNFKEQ. CDR3 length equals 15 residues. The CDR3 DNA sequence: TGTGCCAGCAGCCAAGAAGGGGGAGTCAATCAGCCCCGGCATTTT. It codes for CASSQEGGVNQPRHF.

The genes are TRBV20-1 and TRBJ1-1, with 7 positions matching TRBD1. The germline V gene has CDR1 DFQATT and CDR2 SNEGSKA (reference sequence). The ends lost 3 bases at V and 6 bases at J; junction bases unmatched: 10. The CDR3 has 14 residues. The DNA of the CDR3 is TGCAGTGCTAGTTTAAGGGCAGGGGGGGCTGAAGCTTTCTTT. Residues: CSASLRAGGAEAFF.

This clonotype was seen once. The chain couples TRBV25-1 to TRBJ1-2, with D possibly being TRBD1 (6 bases). Trimming pared 2 bases from V and 4 bases from J, leaving 14 bases between. The CDR3 has 15 residues. Germline CDR1 reads MGHDK; CDR2 reads SYGVNS. The CDR3 loop is CASSERMQGPYGYTF. The CDR3 nucleotides read TGTGCCAGCAGTGAAAGGATGCAGGGGCCCTATGGCTACACCTTC.